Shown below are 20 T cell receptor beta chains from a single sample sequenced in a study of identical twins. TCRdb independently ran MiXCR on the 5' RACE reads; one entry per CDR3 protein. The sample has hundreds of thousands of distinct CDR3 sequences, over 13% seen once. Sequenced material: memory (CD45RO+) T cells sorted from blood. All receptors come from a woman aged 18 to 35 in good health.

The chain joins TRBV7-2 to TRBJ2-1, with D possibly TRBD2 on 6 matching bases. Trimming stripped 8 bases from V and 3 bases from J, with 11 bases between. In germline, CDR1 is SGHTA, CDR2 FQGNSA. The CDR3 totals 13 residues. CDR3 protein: CASHGGDYNEQFF. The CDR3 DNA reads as TGTGCCAGCCACGGCGGGGACTACAATGAGCAGTTCTTC.

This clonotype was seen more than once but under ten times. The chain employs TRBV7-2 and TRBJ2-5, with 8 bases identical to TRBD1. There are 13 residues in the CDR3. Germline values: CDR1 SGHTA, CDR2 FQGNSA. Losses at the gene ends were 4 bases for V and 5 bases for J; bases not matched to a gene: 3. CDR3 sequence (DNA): TGTGCCAGCAGCTCCCGACAGGGGGAGACCCAGTACTTC. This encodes CASSSRQGETQYF.

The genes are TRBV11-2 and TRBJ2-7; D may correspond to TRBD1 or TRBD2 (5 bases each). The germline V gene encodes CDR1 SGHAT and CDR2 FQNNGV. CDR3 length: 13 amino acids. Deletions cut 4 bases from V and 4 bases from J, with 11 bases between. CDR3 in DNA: TGTGCCAGCAGCTGGGGGTTTACATACGAGCAGTACTTC. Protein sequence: CASSWGFTYEQYF. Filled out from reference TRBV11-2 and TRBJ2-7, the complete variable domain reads EAGVAQSPRYKIIEKRQSVAFWCNPISGHATLYWYQQILGQGPKLLIQFQNNGVVDDSQLPKDRFSAERLKGVDSTLKIQPAKLEDSAVYLCASSWGFTYEQYFGPGTRLTVT.

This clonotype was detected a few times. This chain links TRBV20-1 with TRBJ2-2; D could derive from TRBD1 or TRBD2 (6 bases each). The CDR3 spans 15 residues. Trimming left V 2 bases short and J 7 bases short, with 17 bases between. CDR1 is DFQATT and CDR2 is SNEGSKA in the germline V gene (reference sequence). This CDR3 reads CSARTGRTAGGELFF. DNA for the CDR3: TGCAGTGCTAGAACTGGGAGGACAGCGGGCGGGGAGCTGTTTTTT.

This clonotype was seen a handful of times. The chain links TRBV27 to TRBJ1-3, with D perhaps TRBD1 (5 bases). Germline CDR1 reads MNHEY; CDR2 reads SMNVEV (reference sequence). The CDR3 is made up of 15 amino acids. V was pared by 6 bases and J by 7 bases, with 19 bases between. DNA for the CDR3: TGTGCCAGCAGCCCCTTTCAGGGAGGAGAGAACACCATATATTTT. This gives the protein CASSPFQGGENTIYF.

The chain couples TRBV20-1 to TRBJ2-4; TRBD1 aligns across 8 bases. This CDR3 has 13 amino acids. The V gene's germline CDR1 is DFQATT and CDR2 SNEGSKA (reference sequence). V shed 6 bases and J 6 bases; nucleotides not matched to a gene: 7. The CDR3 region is CSAADRVINIQYF. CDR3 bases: TGCAGTGCCGCGGACAGGGTAATAAACATTCAGTACTTC.

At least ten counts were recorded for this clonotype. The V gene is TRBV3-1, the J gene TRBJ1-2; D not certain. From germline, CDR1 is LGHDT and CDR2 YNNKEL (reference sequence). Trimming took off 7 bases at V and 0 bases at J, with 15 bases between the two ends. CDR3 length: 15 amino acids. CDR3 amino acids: CASNTRGGANYGYTF. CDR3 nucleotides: TGTGCCAGCAACACACGAGGCGGAGCTAACTATGGCTACACCTTC.

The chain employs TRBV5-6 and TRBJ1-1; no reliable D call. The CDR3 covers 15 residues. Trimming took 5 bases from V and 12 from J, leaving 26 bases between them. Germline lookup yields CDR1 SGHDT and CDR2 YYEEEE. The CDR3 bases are TGTGCCAGCAGTGCCCGTACTCTATCGTATGGGAAGACTTTCTTT. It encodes CASSARTLSYGKTFF.

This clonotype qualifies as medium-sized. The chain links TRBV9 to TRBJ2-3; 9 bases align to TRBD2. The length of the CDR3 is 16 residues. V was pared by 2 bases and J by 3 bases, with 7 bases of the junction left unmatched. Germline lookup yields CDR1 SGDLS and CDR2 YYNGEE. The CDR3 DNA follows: TGTGCCAGCAGCGTGCTAGCGGGAAGGAATACAGATACGCAGTATTTT. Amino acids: CASSVLAGRNTDTQYF. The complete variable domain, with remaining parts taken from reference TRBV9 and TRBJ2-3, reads DSGVTQTPKHLITATGQRVTLRCSPRSGDLSVYWYQQSLDQGLQFLIQYYNGEERAKGNILERFSAQQFPDLHSELNLSSLELGDSALYFCASSVLAGRNTDTQYFGPGTRLTVL.

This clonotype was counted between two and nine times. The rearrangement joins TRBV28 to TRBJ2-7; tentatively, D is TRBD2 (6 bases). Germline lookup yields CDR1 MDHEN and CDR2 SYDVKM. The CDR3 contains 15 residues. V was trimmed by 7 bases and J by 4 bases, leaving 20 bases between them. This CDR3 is CASTPGRWRGYEQYF. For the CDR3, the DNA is TGTGCCAGCACCCCCGGAAGGTGGAGGGGTTACGAGCAGTACTTC.

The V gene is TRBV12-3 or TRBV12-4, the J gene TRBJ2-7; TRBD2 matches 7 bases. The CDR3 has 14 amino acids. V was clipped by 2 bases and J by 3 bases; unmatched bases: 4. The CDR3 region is CASSLREGLYEQYF. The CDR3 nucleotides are TGTGCCAGCAGTTTAAGGGAGGGCCTCTACGAGCAGTACTTC.

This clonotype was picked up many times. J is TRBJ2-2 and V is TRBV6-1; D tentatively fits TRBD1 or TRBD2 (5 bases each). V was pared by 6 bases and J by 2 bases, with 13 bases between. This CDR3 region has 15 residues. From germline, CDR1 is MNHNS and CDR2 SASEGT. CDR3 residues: CASRTGTTNTGELFF. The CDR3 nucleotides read TGTGCCAGCAGGACCGGGACCACCAACACCGGGGAGCTGTTTTTT.

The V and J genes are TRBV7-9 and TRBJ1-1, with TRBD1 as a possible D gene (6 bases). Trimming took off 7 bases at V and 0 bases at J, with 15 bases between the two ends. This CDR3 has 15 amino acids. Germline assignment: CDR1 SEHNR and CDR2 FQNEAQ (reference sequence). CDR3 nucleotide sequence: TGTGCCAGCATGTCAGGGGTTTCCCTGAACACTGAAGCTTTCTTT. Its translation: CASMSGVSLNTEAFF.

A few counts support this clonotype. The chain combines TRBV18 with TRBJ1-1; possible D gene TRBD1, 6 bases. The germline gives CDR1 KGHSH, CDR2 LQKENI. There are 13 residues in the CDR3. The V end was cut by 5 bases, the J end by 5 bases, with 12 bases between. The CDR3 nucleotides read TGTGCCAGCTCAGATCAGGGGAAGACTGAAGCTTTCTTT. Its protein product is CASSDQGKTEAFF.

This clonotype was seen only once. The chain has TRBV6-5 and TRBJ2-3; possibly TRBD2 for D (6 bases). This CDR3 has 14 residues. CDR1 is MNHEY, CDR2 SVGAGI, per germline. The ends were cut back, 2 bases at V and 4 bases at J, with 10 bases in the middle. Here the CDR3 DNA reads TGTGCCAGCAGTTACGTGGAGGGCGCAGATACGCAGTATTTT. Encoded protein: CASSYVEGADTQYF.

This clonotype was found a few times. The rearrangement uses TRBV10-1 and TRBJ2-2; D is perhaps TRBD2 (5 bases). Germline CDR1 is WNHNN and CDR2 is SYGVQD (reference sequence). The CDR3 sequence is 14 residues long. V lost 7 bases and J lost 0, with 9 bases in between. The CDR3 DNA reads TGCGCCAGCATGAGGGATGCGAACACCGGGGAGCTGTTTTTT. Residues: CASMRDANTGELFF.

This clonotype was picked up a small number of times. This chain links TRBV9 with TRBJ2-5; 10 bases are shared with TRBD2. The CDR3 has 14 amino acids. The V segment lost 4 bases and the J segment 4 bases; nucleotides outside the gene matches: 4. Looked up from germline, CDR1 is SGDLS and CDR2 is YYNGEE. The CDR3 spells CASSFRLAGETQYF. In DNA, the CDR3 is TGTGCCAGCAGCTTCAGACTAGCGGGAGAGACCCAGTACTTC.

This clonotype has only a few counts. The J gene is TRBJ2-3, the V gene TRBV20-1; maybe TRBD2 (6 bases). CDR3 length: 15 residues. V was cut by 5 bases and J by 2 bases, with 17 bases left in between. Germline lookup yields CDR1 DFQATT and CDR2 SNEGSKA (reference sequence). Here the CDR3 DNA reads TGCAGTGCTCTCGGGGGTACAGGTTCCACAGATACGCAGTATTTT. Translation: CSALGGTGSTDTQYF.

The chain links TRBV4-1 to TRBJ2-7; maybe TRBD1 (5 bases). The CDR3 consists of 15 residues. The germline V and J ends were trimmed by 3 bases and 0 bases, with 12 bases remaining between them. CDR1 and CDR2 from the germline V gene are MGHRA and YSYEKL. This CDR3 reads CASSHGRGSSYEQYF. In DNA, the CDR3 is TGCGCCAGCAGCCATGGTAGGGGCAGCTCCTACGAGCAGTACTTC.

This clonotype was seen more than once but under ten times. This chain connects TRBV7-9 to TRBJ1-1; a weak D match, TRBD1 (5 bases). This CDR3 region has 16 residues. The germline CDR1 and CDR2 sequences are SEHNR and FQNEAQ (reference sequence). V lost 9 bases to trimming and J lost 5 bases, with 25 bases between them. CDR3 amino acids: CASASPRGGTKTEAFF. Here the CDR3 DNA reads TGTGCCAGTGCTTCCCCTAGGGGTGGCACGAAAACTGAAGCTTTCTTT.